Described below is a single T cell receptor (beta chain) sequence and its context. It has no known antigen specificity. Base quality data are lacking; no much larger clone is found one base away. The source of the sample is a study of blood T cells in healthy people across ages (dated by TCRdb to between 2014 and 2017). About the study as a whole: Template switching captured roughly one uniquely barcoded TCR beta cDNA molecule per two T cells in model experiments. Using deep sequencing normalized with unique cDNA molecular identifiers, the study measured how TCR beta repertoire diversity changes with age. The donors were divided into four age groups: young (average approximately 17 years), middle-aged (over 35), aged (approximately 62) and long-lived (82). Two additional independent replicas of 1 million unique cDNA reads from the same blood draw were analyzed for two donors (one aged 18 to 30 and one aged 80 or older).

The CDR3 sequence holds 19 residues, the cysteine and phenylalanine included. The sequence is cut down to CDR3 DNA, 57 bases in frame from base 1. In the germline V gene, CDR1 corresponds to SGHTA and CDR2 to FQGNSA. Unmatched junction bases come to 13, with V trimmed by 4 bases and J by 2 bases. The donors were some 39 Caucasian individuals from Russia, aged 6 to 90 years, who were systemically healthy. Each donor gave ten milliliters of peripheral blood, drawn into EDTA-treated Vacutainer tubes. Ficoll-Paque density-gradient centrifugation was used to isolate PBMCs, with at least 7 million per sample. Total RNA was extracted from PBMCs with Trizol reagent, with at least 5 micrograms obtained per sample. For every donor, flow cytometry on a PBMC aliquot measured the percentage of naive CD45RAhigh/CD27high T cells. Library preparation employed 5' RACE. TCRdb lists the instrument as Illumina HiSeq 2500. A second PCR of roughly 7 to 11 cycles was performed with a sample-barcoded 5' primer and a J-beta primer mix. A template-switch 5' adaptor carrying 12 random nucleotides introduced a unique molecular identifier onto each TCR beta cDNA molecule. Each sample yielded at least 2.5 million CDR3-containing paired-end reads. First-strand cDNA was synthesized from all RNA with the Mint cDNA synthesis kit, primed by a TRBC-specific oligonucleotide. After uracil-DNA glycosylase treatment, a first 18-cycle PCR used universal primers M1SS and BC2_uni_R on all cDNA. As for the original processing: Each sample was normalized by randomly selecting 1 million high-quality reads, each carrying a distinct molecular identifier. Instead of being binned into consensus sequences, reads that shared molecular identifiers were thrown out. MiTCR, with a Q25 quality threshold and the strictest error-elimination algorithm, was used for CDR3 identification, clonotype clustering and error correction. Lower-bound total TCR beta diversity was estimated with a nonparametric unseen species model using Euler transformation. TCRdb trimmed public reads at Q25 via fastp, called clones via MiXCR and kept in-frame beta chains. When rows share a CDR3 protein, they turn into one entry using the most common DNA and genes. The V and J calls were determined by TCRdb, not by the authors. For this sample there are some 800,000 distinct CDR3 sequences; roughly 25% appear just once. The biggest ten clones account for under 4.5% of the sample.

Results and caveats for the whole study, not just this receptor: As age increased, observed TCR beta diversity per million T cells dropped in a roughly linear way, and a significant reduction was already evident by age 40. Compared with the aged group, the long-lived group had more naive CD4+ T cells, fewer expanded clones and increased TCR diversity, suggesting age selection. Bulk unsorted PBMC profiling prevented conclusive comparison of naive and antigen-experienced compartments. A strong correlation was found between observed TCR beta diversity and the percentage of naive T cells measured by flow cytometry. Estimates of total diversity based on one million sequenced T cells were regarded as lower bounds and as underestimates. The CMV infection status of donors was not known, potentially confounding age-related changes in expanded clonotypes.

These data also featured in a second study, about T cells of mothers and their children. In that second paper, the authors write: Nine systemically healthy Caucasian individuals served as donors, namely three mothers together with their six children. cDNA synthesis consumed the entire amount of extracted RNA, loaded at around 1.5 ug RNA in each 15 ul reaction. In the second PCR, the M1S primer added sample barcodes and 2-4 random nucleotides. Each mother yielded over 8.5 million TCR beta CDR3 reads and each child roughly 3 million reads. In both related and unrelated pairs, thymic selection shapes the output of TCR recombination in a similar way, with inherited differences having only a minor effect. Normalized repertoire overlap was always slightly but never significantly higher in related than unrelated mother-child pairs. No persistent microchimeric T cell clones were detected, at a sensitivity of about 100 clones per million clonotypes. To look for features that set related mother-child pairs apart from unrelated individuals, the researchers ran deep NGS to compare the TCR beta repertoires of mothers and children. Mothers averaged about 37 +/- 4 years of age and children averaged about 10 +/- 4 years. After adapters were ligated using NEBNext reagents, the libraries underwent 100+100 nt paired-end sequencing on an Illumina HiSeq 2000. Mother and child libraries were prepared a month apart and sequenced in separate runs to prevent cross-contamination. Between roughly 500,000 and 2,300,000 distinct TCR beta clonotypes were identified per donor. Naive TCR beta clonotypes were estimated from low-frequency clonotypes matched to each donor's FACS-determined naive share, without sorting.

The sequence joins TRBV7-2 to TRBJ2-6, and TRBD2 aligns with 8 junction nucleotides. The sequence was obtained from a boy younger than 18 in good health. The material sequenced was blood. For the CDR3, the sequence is CASSSARRAGGAGANVLTF. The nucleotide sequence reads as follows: TGTGCCAGCAGCTCCGCTCGGCGCGCGGGAGGCGCTGGGGCCAACGTCCTGACTTTC.